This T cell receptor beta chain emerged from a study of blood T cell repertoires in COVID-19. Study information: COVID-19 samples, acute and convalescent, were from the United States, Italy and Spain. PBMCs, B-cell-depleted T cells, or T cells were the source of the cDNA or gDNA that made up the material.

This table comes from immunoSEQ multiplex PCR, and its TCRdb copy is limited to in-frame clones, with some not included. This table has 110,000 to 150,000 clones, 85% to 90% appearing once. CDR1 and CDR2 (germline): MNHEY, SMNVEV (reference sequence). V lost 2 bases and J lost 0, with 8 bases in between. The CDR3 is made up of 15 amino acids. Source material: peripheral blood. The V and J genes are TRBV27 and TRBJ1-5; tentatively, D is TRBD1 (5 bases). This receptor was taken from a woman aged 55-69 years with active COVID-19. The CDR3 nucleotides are TGTGCCAGCAGTTTAGACAGAATTAGCAATCAGCCCCAGCATTTT. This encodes CASSLDRISNQPQHF.